A single sample gave rise to the 23 T cell receptor beta chains below, sequenced in a study of immune reconstitution after stem cell transplant in scleroderma. TCRdb analysed the RT-PCR reads with MiXCR anew, one entry per CDR3 protein. The table has roughly 3,000 distinct CDR3 sequences, about 3.9% seen once. Sampling was performed before or after autologous hematopoietic stem cell transplantation (not recorded which). These receptors all come from a human donor with systemic sclerosis.

By proportion, this clonotype is medium-sized. CDR3 in DNA: TGTGCCAGCAGCCCTGGGGTCTCTGGGGCCAACGTCCTGACTTTC. This gives the protein CASSPGVSGANVLTF. This sequence joins TRBV14 and TRBJ2-6; D is undetermined. V lost 4 bases to trimming and J lost 0 bases, with 7 bases between them. The CDR3 contains 15 residues. The V gene's germline CDR1 is SGHDN and CDR2 FVKESK.

Sample share makes this clonotype medium-sized (0.01 to 0.1%). The rearrangement joins TRBV11-1 to TRBJ1-1, with 9 bases lining up with TRBD1. The CDR3 length is 15 residues. V gave up 5 bases and J gave up 8 bases; unmatched junction bases: 12. The germline CDR1 and CDR2 sequences are SGHAT and FQDESV (reference sequence). Here the CDR3 reads CASSLHSGTGNEAFF. The CDR3 coding sequence is TGTGCCAGCAGCCTACACTCCGGGACAGGGAACGAAGCTTTCTTT. The full variable domain, its missing parts supplied by reference TRBV11-1 and TRBJ1-1, is EAEVAQSPRYKITEKSQAVAFWCDPISGHATLYWYRQILGQGPELLVQFQDESVVDDSQLPKDRFSAERLKGVDSTLKIQPAELGDSAMYLCASSLHSGTGNEAFFGQGTRLTVV.

The chain links TRBV7-6 to TRBJ2-4; D might be TRBD2 (6 bases). V was shortened by 4 bases and J by 10 bases, with 14 bases between the two germline ends. CDR1 and CDR2 (germline): SGHVS, FNYEAQ. There are 13 residues in the CDR3. The CDR3 DNA reads TGTGCCAGCAGCTCCAGGACTAATCCAATTCAGTACTTC. The encoded protein is CASSSRTNPIQYF.

This clonotype has just a few counts. The chain recombines TRBV10-3 with TRBJ1-3, with D uncertain. Germline V gene sequence: CDR1 ENHRY, CDR2 SYGVKD. The CDR3 spans 17 residues. Trimming took 3 bases from V and 1 from J, leaving 16 bases between them. DNA for the CDR3: TGTGCCATCAGTGACCCTCACTTCGACGAATCTGGAAACACCATATATTTT. Translating gives CAISDPHFDESGNTIYF.

By proportion, this clonotype is medium-sized (0.01 to 0.1%). For the CDR3, the DNA is TGCAGAGGTCGCGGCTTCGGCGAGCAGTACTTC. Protein product: CRGRGFGEQYF. V usage is TRBV29-1 and J usage is TRBJ2-7; D gene uncertain. The CDR3 loop spans 11 amino acids. Germline V gene lookup returns CDR1 SQVTM and CDR2 ANQGSEA.

This clonotype is labeled as medium-sized. The chain joins TRBV29-1 to TRBJ2-1; the match to TRBD2 covers 10 bases. Trimming cost V 0 bases and J 8 bases; bases outside gene matches: 7. Germline CDR1 SQVTM, CDR2 ANQGSEA. The CDR3 has 15 amino acids. CDR3 DNA sequence: TGCAGCGTTGAAGACTCTAGCGGGAGCGGGTATGAGCAGTTCTTC. Its protein product is CSVEDSSGSGYEQFF.

The chain carries TRBV5-6 and TRBJ2-6; D ambiguous. The germline gives CDR1 SGHDT, CDR2 YYEEEE. The CDR3 has 16 residues. V was clipped by 0 bases and J by 2 bases, with 9 bases between them. As DNA, the CDR3 is TGTGCCAGCAGCTTGGAGGGTGGGGCTGGGGCCAACGTCCTGACTTTC. Translation: CASSLEGGAGANVLTF.

This clonotype is deemed medium-sized. V usage is TRBV12-3 or TRBV12-4 and J usage is TRBJ1-5; 11 nucleotides line up with TRBD1. Germline trimming cut 6 bases from V and 1 base from J; bases unmatched to any gene: 5. The CDR3 runs 16 residues. As DNA, the CDR3 is TGTGCCAGCAGCGGGACAGGGGGATCCAGCAATCAGCCCCAGCATTTT. Translation gives CASSGTGGSSNQPQHF.

This clonotype is medium-sized by share. V usage is TRBV10-3 and J usage is TRBJ1-5; D possibly corresponds to TRBD1 (5 bases). Trimming left V 11 bases short and J 5 bases short, with 19 bases between. The CDR3 consists of 14 residues. The germline gives CDR1 ENHRY, CDR2 SYGVKD. Written as DNA, the CDR3 is TGTGCCTCGAACGGTGGGGGTTTAGATCAGCCCCAGCATTTT. It translates to CASNGGGLDQPQHF.

By sample fraction, this clonotype is medium-sized. The V gene is TRBV29-1, the J gene TRBJ1-2; 9 bases match TRBD1. This CDR3 has 13 residues. Germline V gives CDR1 SQVTM, CDR2 ANQGSEA. The ends lost 5 bases at V and 13 bases at J; junction bases unmatched: 14. The CDR3 spells CSVPGQGDLVFTF. CDR3 in DNA: TGCAGCGTTCCGGGACAGGGCGACCTTGTGTTCACCTTC.

In this sample, this clonotype is medium-sized. The CDR3 loop reads CASSLGGGYGYTF. Here the CDR3 DNA reads TGTGCCAGCAGCTTAGGGGGCGGCTATGGCTACACCTTC. V is TRBV5-6 and J is TRBJ1-2, with TRBD1 matching over 7 bases. The CDR3 totals 13 residues. After removal of 2 bases from V and 4 bases from J, the junction contained 2 bases not matched to a gene. The V gene's germline CDR1 is SGHDT and CDR2 YYEEEE.

This clonotype qualifies as medium-sized. The CDR3 DNA is TGTGCCAGCAGCTTAGCTAGCGGACCCTACAATGAGCAGTTCTTC. It translates to CASSLASGPYNEQFF. This chain connects TRBV7-2 to TRBJ2-1; a weak D match, TRBD2 (6 bases). In germline, CDR1 is SGHTA, CDR2 FQGNSA. Trimming took 0 bases from V and 2 from J, leaving 8 bases between them. The CDR3 is 15 residues long.

This clonotype is labeled as medium-sized. V is TRBV20-1 and J is TRBJ2-1, with 10 positions matching TRBD2. The CDR3 spans 14 residues. V lost 1 base and J lost 7; bases outside the gene matches: 4. CDR1 and CDR2 from the germline V gene are DFQATT and SNEGSKA (reference sequence). As DNA, the CDR3 is TGCAGTGCTAGAGCGGGACTAGCGCTAAATGAGCAGTTCTTC. It translates to CSARAGLALNEQFF.

This clonotype came up a few times. The rearrangement links TRBV6-4 to TRBJ2-3; 10 positions match TRBD1. Germline CDR1 MRHNA, CDR2 SNTAGT. CDR3 length: 14 residues. Trimming took 6 bases from V and 4 from J; bases not matched to a gene: 4. CDR3 region: CASRTDRGSDTQYF. The CDR3 DNA is TGTGCCAGCAGAACGGACAGGGGGTCAGATACGCAGTATTTT.

This clonotype is categorized as medium-sized (0.01 to 0.1%). The rearrangement joins TRBV28 to TRBJ2-7; tentatively, D is TRBD1 or TRBD2 (7 bases each). The CDR3 length is 14 residues. The V gene's germline CDR1 is MDHEN and CDR2 SYDVKM. The V and J ends lost 6 bases and 2 bases respectively, with 14 bases between them. The CDR3 region has the DNA TGTGCCAGCAGGCATCAGGGGGGGGCCTACGAGCAGTACTTC. Protein sequence: CASRHQGGAYEQYF.

Sample share makes this clonotype medium-sized. V is TRBV4-3 and J is TRBJ2-4; D possibly corresponds to TRBD2 (5 bases). The germline CDR1 and CDR2 sequences are LGHNA and YSLEER. Trimming left V 4 bases short and J 3 bases short, with 25 bases between. This CDR3 region has 19 residues. This CDR3 reads CASSRGAGVPTGDKNIQYF. In DNA, the CDR3 is TGCGCCAGCAGCCGCGGAGCCGGGGTCCCGACTGGGGACAAAAACATTCAGTACTTC.

Within the sample, this clonotype is medium-sized (0.01 to 0.1%). The chain uses TRBV12-3 or TRBV12-4 and TRBJ2-2, with D possibly being TRBD1 (6 bases). The CDR3 loop spans 14 amino acids. With 0 bases removed from V and 9 bases from J, the gap between germline ends came to 11 bases. The CDR3 is CASSLAPWDRELFF. The CDR3 DNA reads TGTGCCAGCAGTTTAGCCCCCTGGGACAGGGAGCTGTTTTTT.

Sample share makes this clonotype medium-sized. This chain uses TRBV23-1 with TRBJ1-4; 7 bases fit TRBD1. TRBV23-1 is annotated as an ORF whose role is uncertain. The CDR3 consists of 15 residues. With 2 bases clipped from V and 4 bases from J, the junction kept 4 bases outside the gene matches. CDR3 nucleotides: TGCGCCAGCAGTCAAGACAGGGTCTTTAATGAAAAACTGTTTTTT. It codes for CASSQDRVFNEKLFF.

Within the sample, this clonotype is medium-sized. V is TRBV7-3 and J is TRBJ1-6, with D perhaps matching TRBD1 (5 bases). Germline-derived CDR1 and CDR2 are SGHTA and FQGTGA. V lost 4 bases, J lost 5 bases, and 15 bases lay in between. The CDR3 loop spans 16 amino acids. The CDR3 reads CASSSPRREDNSPLHF. CDR3 coding DNA: TGTGCCAGCAGCTCCCCTCGCAGGGAGGATAATTCACCCCTCCACTTT. The entire variable domain, with the rest obtained from reference TRBV7-3 and TRBJ1-6, is as follows: GAGVSQTPSNKVTEKGKYVELRCDPISGHTALYWYRQSLGQGPEFLIYFQGTGAADDSGLPNDRFFAVRPEGSVSTLKIQRTERGDSAVYLCASSSPRREDNSPLHFGNGTRLTVT.

This clonotype counts as medium-sized. The junction does not match germline at one end; this may be a read error. The chain combines TRBV27 with TRBJ1-2; D remains unclear. CDR1 is MNHEY and CDR2 is SMNVEV in the germline V gene (reference sequence). The CDR3 spans 16 residues. CDR3 sequence: CTSSLREQAARYGYTF. CDR3 DNA: TGCACCAGCAGTCTCCGCGAGCAAGCGGCCCGCTATGGCTACACCTTC.

By frequency in the sample, this clonotype is medium-sized (0.01 to 0.1%). CDR3 amino acids: CSVEDGSSYGYTF. The CDR3 DNA reads as TGCAGCGTTGAAGATGGTAGCTCCTATGGCTACACCTTC. The V and J genes are TRBV29-1 and TRBJ1-2; D remains ambiguous. Trimming cost V 0 bases and J 4 bases, with 9 bases left between them. CDR1 and CDR2 (germline): SQVTM, ANQGSEA. The CDR3 loop spans 13 amino acids. Supplemented by reference TRBV29-1 and TRBJ1-2, the full variable domain reads SAVISQKPSRDICQRGTSLTIQCQVDSQVTMMFWYRQQPGQSLTLIATANQGSEATYESGFVIDKFPISRPNLTFSTLTVSNMSPEDSSIYLCSVEDGSSYGYTFGSGTRLTVV.

This clonotype was counted between two and nine times. The chain uses TRBV19 and TRBJ1-5; no reliable D call. V was cut by 1 base and J by 4 bases, with 5 bases left in between. The CDR3 covers 13 residues. Germline-derived CDR1 and CDR2 are LNHDA and SQIVND (reference sequence). The DNA of the CDR3 is TGTGCCAGTAGTATAGGCCATAATCAGCCCCAGCATTTT. It specifies CASSIGHNQPQHF. The entire variable domain, with the rest obtained from reference TRBV19 and TRBJ1-5, is as follows: DGGITQSPKYLFRKEGQNVTLSCEQNLNHDAMYWYRQDPGQGLRLIYYSQIVNDFQKGDIAEGYSVSREKKESFPLTVTSAQKNPTAFYLCASSIGHNQPQHFGDGTRLSIL.

Relative to its sample, this clonotype is medium-sized (0.01 to 0.1%). The V gene is TRBV20-1, the J gene TRBJ2-7; 11 nucleotides line up with TRBD1. The length of the CDR3 is 13 residues. The germline gives CDR1 DFQATT, CDR2 SNEGSKA (reference sequence). CDR3 sequence: CNAGTGGSYEQYF. As DNA, the CDR3 is TGCAATGCAGGGACAGGGGGCTCCTACGAGCAGTACTTC.